Below, 31 T cell receptor beta chains from the same sample are listed, as sequenced in a study of T cell clonality in common variable immunodeficiency. TCRdb's table, derived via immunoSEQ multiplex PCR, lists solely in-frame clones and lacks some. Reported are about 81,000 clones, none seen only once; the ten largest carry approximately 0.81%. Sequenced: peripheral blood mononuclear cells. The receptors come from a person aged 18-70 years in good health.

This clone was found many times. The CDR3 extends 3 residues past the end of the read, so its final part is completed from the germline J gene. The sample holds other DNA sequences that translate to the same CDR3. The J gene is TRBJ1-5, the V gene TRBV18, with D tentatively TRBD1 (6 bases). The germline V gene encodes CDR1 KGHSH and CDR2 LQKENI. The CDR3 covers 15 residues. Deletions cut 3 bases from V and 0 bases from J, with 9 bases between. Here the CDR3 reads CASSPRTDSNQPQHF. CDR3 DNA, as far as it was read: TGTGCCAGCTCACCGCGGACAGATAGCAATCAGCCC.

The sample holds many counts of this clone. Read sequence stops 3 residues before the CDR3 end, and the germline J gene provides the missing end. The chain joins TRBV2 to TRBJ1-6; possible D gene TRBD1, 5 bases. Germline loops: CDR1 SNHLY, CDR2 FYNNEI. The CDR3 runs 15 residues. V was shortened by 8 bases and J by 8 bases, with 19 bases between the two germline ends. The CDR3 loop reads CASEQALSLDSPLHF. The covered CDR3 bases are TGTGCCAGCGAACAGGCCCTGAGTCTGGATTCACCC.

This clone was seen at least ten times. The missing CDR3 end, 3 residues past where the read stops, is filled in from the germline J gene. The rearrangement links TRBV6-1 to TRBJ1-2; 8 bases agree with TRBD1. The CDR3 extends over 14 amino acids. CDR1 is MNHNS, CDR2 SASEGT, per germline. The sequenced CDR3 bases are TGTGCCAGCAGTGAAGCGCGCAGGGGGCGCGGC. Its protein product is CASSEARRGRG. The complete CDR3 reads CASSEARRGRGYTF.

This clone was picked up many times. The missing CDR3 end, 3 residues past where the read stops, is filled in from the germline J gene. The chain combines TRBV2 with TRBJ2-3, with 10 nucleotides matching TRBD2. CDR1 and CDR2 from the germline V gene are SNHLY and FYNNEI. CDR3 length equals 16 residues. After removal of 6 bases from V and 2 bases from J, the junction contained 8 bases not matched to a gene. The CDR3 spells CASSVLAGDATDTQYF. Partial CDR3 DNA: TGTGCCAGCAGCGTGCTAGCGGGAGACGCCACAGATACG.

Many counts were recorded for this clone. The read ends 3 residues before the CDR3 terminus; that terminus is restored from the germline J gene. This chain links TRBV7-3 with TRBJ2-2; 11 bases align to TRBD2. The V and J ends lost 5 bases and 2 bases, in that order; junction bases with no gene match: 7. The CDR3 length is 17 residues. Per the germline V gene, CDR1 is SGHTA and CDR2 is FQGTGA. CDR3 DNA, as far as it was read: TGTGCCAGCAGCCGACATAGCGGGAGGGTCAACACCGGGGAG. This gives the protein CASSRHSGRVNTGE. The whole CDR3 protein reads CASSRHSGRVNTGELFF.

This clone was counted at least ten times. The read ends 3 residues before the CDR3 terminus; that terminus is restored from the germline J gene. V usage is TRBV19 and J usage is TRBJ1-1; a weak D match, TRBD1 (6 bases). The V end was cut by 10 bases, the J end by 1 base, with 13 bases between. The CDR3 contains 13 residues. CDR1 is LNHDA and CDR2 is SQIVND in the germline V gene (reference sequence). The CDR3 loop reads CAISWGQNTEAFF. The sequenced CDR3 bases are TGTGCCATTTCCTGGGGGCAGAACACTGAA. Full variable domain (outside the CDR3, taken from reference TRBV19 and TRBJ1-1): DGGITQSPKYLFRKEGQNVTLSCEQNLNHDAMYWYRQDPGQGLRLIYYSQIVNDFQKGDIAEGYSVSREKKESFPLTVTSAQKNPTAFYLCAISWGQNTEAFFGQGTRLTVV.

This clone was recorded at least ten times. Read data end 3 residues before the CDR3 end; the end is taken from the germline J gene. The chain combines TRBV28 with TRBJ2-1, with D maybe TRBD1 (6 bases). Trimming left V 6 bases short and J 0 bases short, with 12 bases between. From germline, CDR1 is MDHEN and CDR2 SYDVKM. The CDR3 sequence is 15 residues long. The CDR3 is CASSLGQSSYNEQFF. The CDR3 DNA, read in part, is TGTGCCAGCAGCCTCGGACAGAGCTCCTACAATGAG.

This clone was detected many times. The sequence runs out 3 residues before the end of the CDR3; the remainder is reconstructed from the germline J gene. This chain links TRBV5-1 with TRBJ1-3; 9 positions agree with TRBD1. Germline V lookup: CDR1 SGHRS, CDR2 YFSETQ. This CDR3 spans 19 amino acids. V gave up 1 base and J gave up 0 bases; unmatched junction bases: 11. The CDR3 protein is CASSLMLGTGSLSGNTIYF. CDR3 bases read: TGCGCCAGCAGCTTGATGCTCGGGACAGGGAGCCTCTCTGGAAACACC. The entire variable domain, with the rest obtained from reference TRBV5-1 and TRBJ1-3, is as follows: KAGVTQTPRYLIKTRGQQVTLSCSPISGHRSVSWYQQTPGQGLQFLFEYFSETQRNKGNFPGRFSGRQFSNSRSEMNVSTLELGDSALYLCASSLMLGTGSLSGNTIYFGEGSWLTVV.

This clone was recorded at least ten times. Read sequence stops 3 residues before the CDR3 end, and the germline J gene provides the missing end. This CDR3 is also generated by other DNA sequences in the sample. The chain uses TRBV19 and TRBJ2-1, with TRBD2 identical over 12 bases. The J segment lost 3 bases and the V segment lost 4 bases, leaving 1 base of the junction unmatched. The CDR3 has 15 amino acids. The germline gives CDR1 LNHDA, CDR2 SQIVND (reference sequence). The sequenced CDR3 bases are TGTGCCAGTAGTACGACTAGCGGGAGCTACAATGAG. Translated, it gives CASSTTSGSYNE. The full-length CDR3 reads as CASSTTSGSYNEQFF.

This clone has more than one count but fewer than ten. Read data end 3 residues before the CDR3 end; the end is taken from the germline J gene. J is TRBJ2-3 and V is TRBV7-9; 10 bases fit TRBD2. Looked up from germline, CDR1 is SEHNR and CDR2 is FQNEAQ (reference sequence). Trimming took 6 bases from V and 2 from J; bases not matched to a gene: 5. This CDR3 comprises 15 residues. CDR3: CASRSGLAITDTQYF. The part of the CDR3 DNA that was read is TGTGCCAGCAGATCGGGACTAGCGATCACAGATACG. Combining the CDR3 with reference TRBV7-9 and TRBJ2-3 gives the whole variable domain DTGVSQNPRHKITKRGQNVTFRCDPISEHNRLYWYRQTLGQGPEFLTYFQNEAQLEKSRLLSDRFSAERPKGSFSTLEIQRTEQGDSAMYLCASRSGLAITDTQYFGPGTRLTVL.

In its sample, this clone was seen many times. The CDR3 DNA, read in part, is TGTGCCAGCAGCGCAACAACAGGGGGCAATGAG. Amino acid sequence: CASSATTGGNE. The full CDR3 sequence reads CASSATTGGNEQFF. This sequence joins TRBV5-5 and TRBJ2-1; 8 nucleotides align to TRBD1. Read data end 3 residues before the CDR3 end; the end is taken from the germline J gene. Looked up from germline, CDR1 is SGHKS and CDR2 is YYEKEE (reference sequence). The CDR3 length is 14 residues. With V trimmed by 4 bases and J by 6 bases, 6 bases remained unmatched.

This clone has at least ten counts. The CDR3 is cut off 3 residues early in the read; its end comes from the germline J gene. The genes are TRBV7-3 and TRBJ2-1; TRBD2 matches at 9 bases. With V trimmed by 4 bases and J by 7 bases, 8 bases remained unmatched. The CDR3 is 15 residues long. CDR1 is SGHTA, CDR2 FQGTGA, per germline. CDR3 DNA (partial): TGTGCCAGCAGCTCCCAAGGACTAGCGAGAAATGAG. Its protein product is CASSSQGLARNE. The entire CDR3 sequence reads CASSSQGLARNEQFF.

This clone was observed at least ten times. The CDR3 end falls 3 residues outside the read, so it is completed with the germline J gene. The chain carries TRBV19 and TRBJ2-7, with D tentatively TRBD1 (6 bases). There are 13 residues in the CDR3. V was shortened by 7 bases and J by 2 bases, with 12 bases between the two germline ends. The germline gives CDR1 LNHDA, CDR2 SQIVND (reference sequence). Partial CDR3 DNA: TGTGCCAGTACCAACAGGGACCCCTACGAG. Protein: CASTNRDPYE. The whole CDR3 region reads CASTNRDPYEQYF.

This clone has more than one count but fewer than ten. The CDR3 goes on 3 residues after the read ends, and that part is filled in from the germline J gene. This chain uses TRBV7-9 with TRBJ1-1; 7 bases are a match to TRBD1. Germline CDR1 reads SEHNR; CDR2 reads FQNEAQ (reference sequence). The ends lost 5 bases at V and 1 base at J; junction bases unmatched: 7. The CDR3 covers 15 residues. CDR3 DNA, as far as it was read: TGTGCCAGCAGCCTATGGACAGGCAAGAACACTGAA. It is translated as CASSLWTGKNTE. The whole CDR3 sequence reads CASSLWTGKNTEAFF.

This clone was detected only a few times. Read data end 3 residues before the CDR3 end; the end is taken from the germline J gene. The rearrangement joins TRBV6-4 to TRBJ2-1, with 8 bases that match TRBD2. Trimming cost V 5 bases and J 6 bases; bases outside gene matches: 12. Germline V gene lookup returns CDR1 MRHNA and CDR2 SNTAGT. The CDR3 contains 16 residues. The CDR3 reads CASSPTDGRGVNEQFF. The CDR3 DNA, read in part, is TGTGCCAGCAGTCCAACCGACGGGAGGGGAGTCAATGAG.

This clone was seen many times. The read stops 3 residues short of the end of the CDR3; the missing end is completed from the germline J gene. The chain is built from TRBV28 and TRBJ2-7, with TRBD1 identical over 7 bases. Germline CDR1 and CDR2: MDHEN and SYDVKM. V lost 2 bases and J lost 0; bases outside the gene matches: 1. There are 14 residues in the CDR3. Incomplete CDR3 DNA: TGTGCCAGCAGTTTAAGGGGGCCCTCCTACGAG. Translating it yields CASSLRGPSYE. The whole CDR3 sequence is CASSLRGPSYEQYF.

This clone appeared many times. The read falls 3 residues short of the CDR3 end, and the missing part is taken from the germline J gene. V usage is TRBV20-1 and J usage is TRBJ2-7; 8 nucleotides align to TRBD2. This CDR3 has 13 residues. Germline CDR1 is DFQATT and CDR2 is SNEGSKA (reference sequence). The J segment lost 3 bases and the V segment lost 5 bases, leaving 6 bases of the junction unmatched. Incomplete CDR3 DNA: TGCAGTGCTGAACTAGCGGACCACTACGAG. This sequence encodes CSAELADHYE. The whole CDR3 sequence is CSAELADHYEQYF.

This clone was seen many times. The CDR3 goes on 3 residues after the read ends, and that part is filled in from the germline J gene. This chain joins TRBV20-1 and TRBJ2-1; 11 nucleotides agree with TRBD1. V gave up 5 bases and J gave up 7 bases; unmatched junction bases: 7. The germline V gene has CDR1 DFQATT and CDR2 SNEGSKA (reference sequence). The CDR3 is 14 amino acids. CDR3 DNA, as far as it was read: TGCAGTGCTGAGGACAGGGGGCGCCTAAATGAG. Protein: CSAEDRGRLNE. The CDR3 in full is CSAEDRGRLNEQFF.

This clone was seen repeatedly, ten times or more. The DNA ends 3 residues before the CDR3 does, and the rest of the CDR3 is filled in from the germline J gene. The chain links TRBV6-2 or TRBV6-3 to TRBJ2-1; 10 positions match TRBD2. V was clipped by 4 bases and J by 6 bases; unmatched bases: 3. CDR1 is MNHEY and CDR2 is SVGEGT in the germline V gene. The CDR3 is 14 amino acids. This chain's CDR3 is CASSWLAGANEQFF. CDR3 DNA, as far as it was read: TGTGCCAGCAGTTGGCTAGCGGGAGCCAATGAG.

This clone was counted only a few times. Partial CDR3 DNA: TGTGCCAGCAGCCCCGTAAGACAGGCAACTAATGAAAAA. This codes for CASSPVRQATNEK. The complete CDR3 protein is CASSPVRQATNEKLFF. This chain uses TRBV7-6 with TRBJ1-4, with D possibly TRBD1 on 6 matching bases. The read gets to within 3 residues of the CDR3 end, and the germline J gene fills in the rest. Germline V gives CDR1 SGHVS, CDR2 FNYEAQ. The CDR3 is 16 residues long. V lost 5 bases and J 0 bases, leaving 13 bases between the germline ends.

The table lists this clone with many counts. Coverage ceases 3 residues before the CDR3 finishes, and the germline J gene fills in the end. The chain uses TRBV30 and TRBJ1-4, with D possibly matching TRBD1 (5 bases). Germline V gene lookup returns CDR1 GTSNPN and CDR2 SVGIG (reference sequence). V was cut by 0 bases and J by 8 bases, with 16 bases left in between. The CDR3 consists of 15 residues. Partial CDR3 DNA: TGTGCCTGGAGTGTACTGCGGGGGAGAGGGGAAAAA. Its translation: CAWSVLRGRGEK. The whole CDR3 reads CAWSVLRGRGEKLFF.

This clone was detected ten times or more. The read terminates 3 residues before the CDR3 end, so the remaining end is supplied by the germline J gene. The J gene is TRBJ2-1, the V gene TRBV20-1, with 12 bases identical to TRBD2. V shed 3 bases, J shed 6 bases, and the junction held 9 bases outside the gene matches. The CDR3 length is 16 residues. Germline assignment: CDR1 DFQATT and CDR2 SNEGSKA (reference sequence). CDR3 amino acids: CSASGLAGPTSNEQFF. CDR3 DNA (partial): TGCAGTGCTAGTGGACTAGCGGGACCGACCTCCAATGAG.

This clone was recorded many times. The read finishes 3 residues shy of the CDR3 end, and the germline J gene is used to complete it. The rearrangement uses TRBV29-1 and TRBJ1-1, with D tentatively TRBD1 (5 bases). The CDR3 is 14 amino acids. V dropped 2 bases and J dropped 4 bases, with 14 bases sitting between them. The germline V gene has CDR1 SQVTM and CDR2 ANQGSEA. Incomplete CDR3 DNA: TGCAGCGTTGAATGGGTGACAGAAAGCACTGAA. Amino acid sequence: CSVEWVTESTE. Given in full, the CDR3 is CSVEWVTESTEAFF.

This clone was seen at least ten times. The sequenced fragment ends 3 residues before the CDR3 boundary, so the rest is inferred from the germline J gene. This rearrangement joins TRBV20-1 to TRBJ1-2, with a tentative D call TRBD1 (5 bases). The CDR3 is made up of 14 amino acids. V was shortened by 1 base and J by 3 bases, with 12 bases between the two germline ends. Per the germline V gene, CDR1 is DFQATT and CDR2 is SNEGSKA (reference sequence). The covered CDR3 bases are TGCAGTGCTAGAGGGCAGGGAGAGTACTATGGC. Its protein product is CSARGQGEYYG. The full CDR3 sequence reads CSARGQGEYYGYTF.

This clone was seen ten or more times. The CDR3 DNA, read in part, is TGCGCCAGCAGCTTGGGGGCTAGCGGACCTTACGAG. Residues: CASSLGASGPYE. The CDR3 reads in full as CASSLGASGPYEQYF. V usage is TRBV5-1 and J usage is TRBJ2-7; TRBD2 aligns across 7 bases. The read is 3 residues too short to cover the CDR3 end, so that end is filled in from the germline J gene. The CDR3 length is 15 residues. CDR1 SGHRS and CDR2 YFSETQ come from the germline V gene. The J segment lost 4 bases and the V segment lost 0 bases, leaving 7 bases of the junction unmatched.

There are many counts of this clone. The read stops 3 residues short of the end of the CDR3; the missing end is completed from the germline J gene. The chain uses TRBV18 and TRBJ1-6, with TRBD1 identical over 7 bases. V lost 3 bases to trimming and J lost 7 bases; unmatched junction nucleotides: 9. Per germline, CDR1 KGHSH and CDR2 LQKENI. The CDR3 has 16 residues. The sequenced part of the CDR3 DNA is TGTGCCAGCTCACCCACGACCAAGGGGGCAAATTCACCC. Its protein product is CASSPTTKGANSP. Given in full, the CDR3 is CASSPTTKGANSPLHF.

This clone has ten or more counts. The read terminates 3 residues before the CDR3 end, so the remaining end is supplied by the germline J gene. The genes are TRBV5-6 and TRBJ2-5, with 10 bases aligning to TRBD2. The junction had 0 bases not matched to a gene; V was cut back by 0 bases and J by 1 base. Germline lookup yields CDR1 SGHDT and CDR2 YYEEEE. CDR3 length: 15 residues. The CDR3 bases that were read are TGTGCCAGCAGCTTGGGACTAGCGGGCCAAGAGACC. Translation: CASSLGLAGQET. The full CDR3 sequence reads CASSLGLAGQETQYF.

This clone was observed at least ten times. Coverage ceases 3 residues before the CDR3 finishes, and the germline J gene fills in the end. This chain joins TRBV6-2 or TRBV6-3 and TRBJ2-2; 8 bases are a match to TRBD2. The CDR3 extends over 15 amino acids. Looked up from germline, CDR1 is MNHEY and CDR2 is SVGEGT. V lost 8 bases and J lost 2; bases outside the gene matches: 7. The CDR3 DNA, read in part, is TGTGCCAGCGTAGCGGGAATGATAAACACCGGGGAG. Translated: CASVAGMINTGE. The entire CDR3 sequence reads CASVAGMINTGELFF.

This clone was recorded many times. The CDR3 end falls 3 residues outside the read, so it is completed with the germline J gene. V gene TRBV5-4 combines with J gene TRBJ2-1; D gene unclear. V lost 0 bases and J 6 bases, leaving 7 bases between the germline ends. CDR3 size: 13 residues. In germline, CDR1 is SGHNT, CDR2 YYREEE (reference sequence). The covered CDR3 bases are TGTGCCAGCAGCTTGGCTGTTTCCAATGAG. Residues: CASSLAVSNE. The CDR3 in its entirety is CASSLAVSNEQFF.

This clone was seen many times. The read is 3 residues too short to cover the CDR3 end, so that end is filled in from the germline J gene. The chain recombines TRBV6-1 with TRBJ2-1; D is perhaps TRBD2 (5 bases). Trimming took off 2 bases at V and 2 bases at J, with 19 bases between the two ends. CDR1 and CDR2 (germline): MNHNS, SASEGT. This CDR3 is 18 amino acids long. The CDR3 DNA, read in part, is TGTGCCAGCAGTGAACGGGGTACGGGCACTATTACCTACAATGAG. Amino acids: CASSERGTGTITYNE. The full CDR3 protein reads CASSERGTGTITYNEQFF.

Many counts were recorded for this clone. The CDR3 extends 3 residues past the end of the read, so its final part is completed from the germline J gene. V gene TRBV19 combines with J gene TRBJ1-2; TRBD1 matches 8 bases. V gave up 6 bases and J gave up 2 bases; unmatched junction bases: 11. Germline values: CDR1 LNHDA, CDR2 SQIVND (reference sequence). The CDR3 sequence is 16 residues long. CDR3 bases read: TGTGCCAGTAGAGCAGGCCCGGGACAGGAAAACTATGGC. Translation: CASRAGPGQENYG. Given in full, the CDR3 is CASRAGPGQENYGYTF.